What follows is one TCR beta chain and its context. The antigen remains undetermined. The data belong to a study of OX40 agonist ivuxolimab in advanced cancers. Overall study context: Anti-PD-1, anti-PD-L1 or anti-CTLA-4 therapy given earlier was allowed, and approximately 40% had some.

Germline CDR1 and CDR2: MNHNS and SASEGT. Trimming stripped 6 bases from V and 1 base from J, with 4 bases between. The length of the CDR3 is 13 residues. Whole-study results and caveats: Among the lowest peripheral clonal expansion occurred in 0.1-3.0 mg/kg partial responders. Normalized expansion of T-cell clones was also low for some nonresponders. Clones of CD4+ and CD8+ blood T cells grew by week 6 at doses of 0.1 to 3.0 mg/kg.

The table came from immunoSEQ multiplex PCR; TCRdb's copy has only in-frame clones and leaves some out. This table has about 62,000 clones, 75% to 90% appearing once. This sequence originates from an adult with an advanced solid tumor such as melanoma, head and neck, liver or kidney cancer. Material: CD4+ or CD8+ T cells sorted from blood, obtained in a trial of the OX40 agonist ivuxolimab. The rearrangement links TRBV6-1 to TRBJ2-6; no reliable D call. In DNA, the CDR3 is TGTGCCAGCAGGTCGTCTGGGGCCAACGTCCTGACTTTC. This sequence encodes CASRSSGANVLTF.